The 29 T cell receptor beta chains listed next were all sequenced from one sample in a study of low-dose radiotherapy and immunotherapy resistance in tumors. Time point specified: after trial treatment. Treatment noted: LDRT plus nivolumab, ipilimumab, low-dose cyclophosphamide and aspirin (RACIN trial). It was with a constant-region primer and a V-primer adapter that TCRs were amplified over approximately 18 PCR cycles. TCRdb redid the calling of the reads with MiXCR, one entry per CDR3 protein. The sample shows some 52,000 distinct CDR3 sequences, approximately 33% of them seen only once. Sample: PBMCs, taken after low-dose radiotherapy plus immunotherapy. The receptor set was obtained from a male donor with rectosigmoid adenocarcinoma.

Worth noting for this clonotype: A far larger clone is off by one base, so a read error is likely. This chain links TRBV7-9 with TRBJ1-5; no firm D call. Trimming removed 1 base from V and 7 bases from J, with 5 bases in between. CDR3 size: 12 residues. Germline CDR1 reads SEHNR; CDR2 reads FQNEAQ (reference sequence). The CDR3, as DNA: TGTGCCAGCAGCTTAGAGGGACAGCCCCAGCATTTT. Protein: CASSLEGQPQHF.

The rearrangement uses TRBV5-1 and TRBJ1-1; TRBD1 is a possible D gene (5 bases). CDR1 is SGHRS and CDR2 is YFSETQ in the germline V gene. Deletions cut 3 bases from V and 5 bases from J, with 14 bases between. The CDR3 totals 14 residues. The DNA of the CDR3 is TGCGCCAGCAGCTCTGCGGGGGTAAGGACTGAAGCTTTCTTT. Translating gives CASSSAGVRTEAFF.

Written as DNA, the CDR3 is TGCGCCAGCAGCCCGGGACAGGGGGACAGTGGCTACACCTTC. Amino acid sequence: CASSPGQGDSGYTF. The chain employs TRBV4-1 and TRBJ1-2, with 11 bases that match TRBD1. The CDR3 has 14 amino acids. CDR1 is MGHRA, CDR2 YSYEKL, per germline. The V and J ends lost 4 bases and 7 bases, in that order; junction bases with no gene match: 5.

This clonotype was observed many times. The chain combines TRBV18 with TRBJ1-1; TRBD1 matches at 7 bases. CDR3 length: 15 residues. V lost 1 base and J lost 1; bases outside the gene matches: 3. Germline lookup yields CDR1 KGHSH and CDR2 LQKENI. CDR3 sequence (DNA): TGTGCCAGCTCACCACGCGGACAGGCGAACACTGAAGCTTTCTTT. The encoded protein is CASSPRGQANTEAFF.

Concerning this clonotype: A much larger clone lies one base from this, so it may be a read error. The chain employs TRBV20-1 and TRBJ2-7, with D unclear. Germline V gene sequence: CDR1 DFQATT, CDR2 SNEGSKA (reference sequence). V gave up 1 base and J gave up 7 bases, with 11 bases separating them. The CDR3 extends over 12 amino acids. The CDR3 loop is CSARGPAGEQYF. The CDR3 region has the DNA TGCAGTGCTAGAGGCCCAGCTGGGGAGCAGTACTTC.

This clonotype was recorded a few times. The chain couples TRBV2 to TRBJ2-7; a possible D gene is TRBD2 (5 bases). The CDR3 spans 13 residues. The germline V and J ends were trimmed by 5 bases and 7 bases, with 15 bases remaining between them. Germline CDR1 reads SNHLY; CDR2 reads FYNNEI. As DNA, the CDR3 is TGTGCCAGCAGTACCCGTATCTCGGGGGAGCAGTACTTC. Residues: CASSTRISGEQYF.

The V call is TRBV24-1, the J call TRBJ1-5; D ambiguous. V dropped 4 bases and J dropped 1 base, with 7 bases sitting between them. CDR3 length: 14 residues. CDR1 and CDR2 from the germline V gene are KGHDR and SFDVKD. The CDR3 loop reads CATSDPGSNQPQHF. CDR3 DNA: TGTGCCACCAGTGACCCTGGAAGCAATCAGCCCCAGCATTTT.

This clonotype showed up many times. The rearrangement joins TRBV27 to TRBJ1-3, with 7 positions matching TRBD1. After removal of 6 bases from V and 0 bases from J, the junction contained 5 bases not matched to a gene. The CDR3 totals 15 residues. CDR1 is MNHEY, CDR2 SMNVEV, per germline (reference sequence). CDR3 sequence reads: CASRAGQASGNTIYF. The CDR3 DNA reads TGTGCCAGCAGGGCCGGACAGGCCTCTGGAAACACCATATATTTT.

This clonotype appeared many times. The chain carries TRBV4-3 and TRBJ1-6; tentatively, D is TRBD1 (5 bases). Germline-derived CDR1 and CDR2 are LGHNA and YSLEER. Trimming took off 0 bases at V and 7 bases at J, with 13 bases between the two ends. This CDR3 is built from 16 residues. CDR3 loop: CASSQDRWRDNSPLHF. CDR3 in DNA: TGCGCCAGCAGCCAAGATCGATGGAGGGACAATTCACCCCTCCACTTT.

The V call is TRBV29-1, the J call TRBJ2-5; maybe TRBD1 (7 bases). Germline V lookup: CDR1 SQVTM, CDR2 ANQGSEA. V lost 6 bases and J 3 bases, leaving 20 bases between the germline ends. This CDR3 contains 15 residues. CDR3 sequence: CSVTDRATGEETQYF. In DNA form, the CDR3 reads TGCAGCGTCACTGACAGGGCAACGGGAGAAGAGACCCAGTACTTC. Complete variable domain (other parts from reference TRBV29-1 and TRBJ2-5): SAVISQKPSRDICQRGTSLTIQCQVDSQVTMMFWYRQQPGQSLTLIATANQGSEATYESGFVIDKFPISRPNLTFSTLTVSNMSPEDSSIYLCSVTDRATGEETQYFGPGTRLLVL.

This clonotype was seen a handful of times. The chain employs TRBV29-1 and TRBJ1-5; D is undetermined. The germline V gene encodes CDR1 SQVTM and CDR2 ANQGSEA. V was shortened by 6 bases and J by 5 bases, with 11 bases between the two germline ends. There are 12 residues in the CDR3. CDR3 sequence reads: CSVRDLDQPQHF. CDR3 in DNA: TGCAGCGTACGCGACCTGGATCAGCCCCAGCATTTT.

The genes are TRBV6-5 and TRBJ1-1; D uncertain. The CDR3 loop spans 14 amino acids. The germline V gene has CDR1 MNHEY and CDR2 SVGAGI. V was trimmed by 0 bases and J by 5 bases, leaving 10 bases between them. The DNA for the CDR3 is TGTGCCAGCAGTTACTCGTTGGGGTTGACTGAAGCTTTCTTT. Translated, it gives CASSYSLGLTEAFF.

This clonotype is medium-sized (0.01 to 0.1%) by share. CDR3 nucleotide sequence: TGTGCCAGCAGTTTACACTACACGGGCACTGAAGCTTTCTTT. This translates into CASSLHYTGTEAFF. The chain carries TRBV28 and TRBJ1-1; unclear D gene. Per the germline V gene, CDR1 is MDHEN and CDR2 is SYDVKM. The CDR3 is 14 amino acids. V shed 2 bases and J shed 4 bases, with 11 bases lying between them.

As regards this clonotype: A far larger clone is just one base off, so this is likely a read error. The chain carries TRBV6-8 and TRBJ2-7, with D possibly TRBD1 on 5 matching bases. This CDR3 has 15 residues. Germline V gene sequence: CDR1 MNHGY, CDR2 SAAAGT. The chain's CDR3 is CASSYSKQVSYEKYF. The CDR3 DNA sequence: TGTGCCAGCAGTTACTCAAAACAGGTCTCCTACGAGAAGTACTTC.

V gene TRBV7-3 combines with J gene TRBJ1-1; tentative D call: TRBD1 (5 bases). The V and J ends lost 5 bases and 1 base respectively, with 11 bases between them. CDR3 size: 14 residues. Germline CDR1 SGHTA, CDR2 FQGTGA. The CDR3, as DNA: TGTGCCAGCAGCAAAAACGGACAGAACACTGAAGCTTTCTTT. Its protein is CASSKNGQNTEAFF.

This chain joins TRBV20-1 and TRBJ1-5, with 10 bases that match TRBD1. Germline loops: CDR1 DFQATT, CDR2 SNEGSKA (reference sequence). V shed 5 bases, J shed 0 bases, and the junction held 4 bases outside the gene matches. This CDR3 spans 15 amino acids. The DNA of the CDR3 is TGCAGTGCTCACAGGACAGGGGGTAGCAATCAGCCCCAGCATTTT. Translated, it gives CSAHRTGGSNQPQHF.

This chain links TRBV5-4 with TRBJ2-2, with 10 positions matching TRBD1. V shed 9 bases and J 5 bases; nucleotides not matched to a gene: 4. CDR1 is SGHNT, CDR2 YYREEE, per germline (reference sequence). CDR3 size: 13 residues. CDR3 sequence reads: CAIGQGVTGELFF. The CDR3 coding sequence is TGTGCCATCGGACAGGGGGTAACCGGGGAGCTGTTTTTT. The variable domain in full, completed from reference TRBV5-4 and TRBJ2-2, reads ETGVTQSPTHLIKTRGQQVTLRCSSQSGHNTVSWYQQALGQGPQFIFQYYREEENGRGNFPPRFSGLQFPNYSSELNVNALELDDSALYLCAIGQGVTGELFFGEGSRLTVL.

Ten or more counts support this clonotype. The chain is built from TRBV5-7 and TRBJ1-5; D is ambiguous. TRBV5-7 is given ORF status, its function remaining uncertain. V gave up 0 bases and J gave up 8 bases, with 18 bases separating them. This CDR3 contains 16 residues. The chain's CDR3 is CASSLGSLVPREPQHF. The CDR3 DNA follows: TGTGCCAGCAGCTTGGGCTCATTAGTTCCTCGGGAGCCCCAGCATTTT.

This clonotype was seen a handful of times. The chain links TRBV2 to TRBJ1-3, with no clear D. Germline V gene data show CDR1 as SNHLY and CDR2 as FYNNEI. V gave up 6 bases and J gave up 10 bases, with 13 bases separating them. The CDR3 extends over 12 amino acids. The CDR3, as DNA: TGTGCCAGCAGCGCCGGGCCCGATACCATATATTTT. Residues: CASSAGPDTIYF. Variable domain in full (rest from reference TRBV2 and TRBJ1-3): EPEVTQTPSHQVTQMGQEVILRCVPISNHLYFYWYRQILGQKVEFLVSFYNNEISEKSEIFDDQFSVERPDGSNFTLKIRSTKLEDSAMYFCASSAGPDTIYFGEGSWLTVV.

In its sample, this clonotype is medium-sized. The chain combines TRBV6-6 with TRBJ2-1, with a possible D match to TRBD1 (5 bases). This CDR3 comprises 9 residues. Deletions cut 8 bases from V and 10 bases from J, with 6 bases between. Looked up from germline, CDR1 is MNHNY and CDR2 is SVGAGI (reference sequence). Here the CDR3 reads CASGQEQFF. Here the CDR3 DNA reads TGTGCCAGCGGACAAGAGCAGTTCTTC.

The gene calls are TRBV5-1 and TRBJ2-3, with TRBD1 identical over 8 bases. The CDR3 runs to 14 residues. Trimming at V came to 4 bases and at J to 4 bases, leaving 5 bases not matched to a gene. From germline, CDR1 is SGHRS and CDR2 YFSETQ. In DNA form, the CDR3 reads TGCGCCAGCAGCCCTCGGACAGGGTCAGATACGCAGTATTTT. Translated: CASSPRTGSDTQYF.

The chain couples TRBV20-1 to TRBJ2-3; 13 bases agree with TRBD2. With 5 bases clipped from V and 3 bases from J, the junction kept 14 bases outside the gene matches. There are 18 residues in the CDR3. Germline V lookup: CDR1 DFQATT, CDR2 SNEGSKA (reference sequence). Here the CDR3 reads CSAPRTSGSGGMTDTQYF. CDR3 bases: TGCAGTGCTCCACGGACTAGCGGGAGTGGTGGGATGACAGATACGCAGTATTTT.

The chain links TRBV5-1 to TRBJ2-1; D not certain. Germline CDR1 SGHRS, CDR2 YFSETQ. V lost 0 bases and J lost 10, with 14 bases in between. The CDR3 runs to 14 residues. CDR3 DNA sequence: TGCGCCAGCAGCTTGGTCCTTGGGGTAGGCGAGCAGTTCTTC. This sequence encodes CASSLVLGVGEQFF.

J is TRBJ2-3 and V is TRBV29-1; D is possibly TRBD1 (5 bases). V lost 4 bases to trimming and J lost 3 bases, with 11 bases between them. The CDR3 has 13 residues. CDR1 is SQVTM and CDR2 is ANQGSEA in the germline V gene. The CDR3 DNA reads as TGCAGCGTTGTACAGGATCGAACAGATACGCAGTATTTT. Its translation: CSVVQDRTDTQYF.

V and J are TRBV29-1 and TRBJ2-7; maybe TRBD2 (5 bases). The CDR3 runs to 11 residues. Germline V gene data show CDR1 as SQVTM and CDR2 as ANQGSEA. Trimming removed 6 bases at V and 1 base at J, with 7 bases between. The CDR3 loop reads CSVGGSYEQYF. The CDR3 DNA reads TGCAGCGTAGGAGGATCCTACGAGCAGTACTTC.

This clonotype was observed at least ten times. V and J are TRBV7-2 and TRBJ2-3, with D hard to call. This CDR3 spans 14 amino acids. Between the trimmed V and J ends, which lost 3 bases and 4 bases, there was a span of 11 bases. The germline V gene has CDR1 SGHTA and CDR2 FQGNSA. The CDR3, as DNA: TGTGCCAGCAGCTTCAACCACAGAGCAGATACGCAGTATTTT. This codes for CASSFNHRADTQYF. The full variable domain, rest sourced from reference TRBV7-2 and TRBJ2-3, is GAGVSQSPSNKVTEKGKDVELRCDPISGHTALYWYRQSLGQGLEFLIYFQGNSAPDKSGLPSDRFSAERTGGSVSTLTIQRTQQEDSAVYLCASSFNHRADTQYFGPGTRLTVL.

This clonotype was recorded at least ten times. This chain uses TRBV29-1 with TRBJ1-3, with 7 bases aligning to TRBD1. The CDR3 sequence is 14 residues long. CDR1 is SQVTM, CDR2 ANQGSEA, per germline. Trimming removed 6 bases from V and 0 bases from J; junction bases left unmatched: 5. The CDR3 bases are TGCAGCGTCCAGGGACAGAGCTCTGGAAACACCATATATTTT. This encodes CSVQGQSSGNTIYF.

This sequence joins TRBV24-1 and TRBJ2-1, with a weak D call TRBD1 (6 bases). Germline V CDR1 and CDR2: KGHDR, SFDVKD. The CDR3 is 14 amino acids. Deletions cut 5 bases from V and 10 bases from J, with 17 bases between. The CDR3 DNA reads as TGTGCCACCAGTGCCATGACTTTCGGGACAGAGCAGTTCTTC. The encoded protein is CATSAMTFGTEQFF.

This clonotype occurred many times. CDR3 nucleotides: TGTGCCAGCAGTTACTCCCGCAGGGGGCGTGGAAACACCATATATTTT. Amino acid sequence: CASSYSRRGRGNTIYF. This rearrangement joins TRBV6-2 or TRBV6-3 to TRBJ1-3; TRBD1 aligns across 8 bases. The trim removed 0 bases at V and 3 bases at J, leaving 4 bases unmatched. The CDR3 has 16 residues. Looked up from germline, CDR1 is MNHEY and CDR2 is SVGEGT.